This T cell receptor beta chain stems from a study of blood T cell repertoires in COVID-19. Here immunoSEQ multiplex PCR was the method, and the copy in TCRdb shows in-frame clones only, minus some. The table lists more than 85,000 clones, roughly 85% of them singletons. This clone has just a few counts. The CDR3 extends over 15 amino acids. V was trimmed by 8 bases and J by 1 base, leaving 14 bases between them. Germline loops: CDR1 MNHEY, CDR2 SVGAGI. Specimen: peripheral blood. The chain carries TRBV6-5 and TRBJ2-2; possibly TRBD1 for D (6 bases). The sequence derives from a human donor in a cohort sampled during active COVID-19. This chain's CDR3 is CASASGTQNTGELFF. For the CDR3, the DNA is TGTGCCAGCGCTTCCGGGACACAGAACACCGGGGAGCTGTTTTTT.